These T cell receptor beta chains were read from a single sample in a study of OX40 agonist ivuxolimab in advanced cancers. Clones were read by immunoSEQ multiplex PCR, and TCRdb kept only the in-frame ones, dropping some. The sample yields tens of thousands of clones, approximately 84% seen once. The sequenced sample was CD4+ or CD8+ T cells sorted from blood, obtained in a trial of the OX40 agonist ivuxolimab. These receptors all come from an adult with an advanced solid tumor such as melanoma, head and neck, liver or kidney cancer. Both conserved end residues are part of each CDR3. D genes are given only for firm matches. Clone size, where shown, is once, few, many, or a class for clones that have expanded.

v_gene	abundance	j_gene	d_gene	CDR3aa	CDR3nt
TRBV7-9	.	TRBJ1-3	.	CASSEVNRNTIYF	TGTGCCAGCAGCGAAGTGAACCGAAACACCATATATTTT
TRBV6-5	.	TRBJ2-5	TRBD1	CASSRNRGQETQYF	TGTGCCAGCAGCCGAAACAGGGGACAAGAGACCCAGTACTTC
TRBV2	.	TRBJ1-4	.	CAGQRAANEKLFF	TGTGCCGGCCAAAGGGCGGCTAATGAAAAACTGTTTTTT
TRBV6-5	.	TRBJ1-4	.	CASSQLSNEKLFF	TGTGCCAGCAGTCAGCTCTCGAATGAAAAACTGTTTTTT
TRBV28	.	TRBJ1-5	.	CASSPSGVIRSNQPQHF	TGTGCCAGCAGTCCCTCCGGGGTAATTCGCAGCAATCAGCCCCAGCATTTT
TRBV11-2	.	TRBJ2-1	.	CASSLGAGEQFF	TGTGCCAGCAGCTTAGGCGCGGGTGAGCAGTTCTTC
TRBV5-1	.	TRBJ2-5	TRBD2	CASSPGLAGGTPHRETQYF	TGCGCCAGCAGCCCCGGACTAGCGGGGGGCACCCCCCACAGAGAGACCCAGTACTTC
TRBV11-2	once	TRBJ2-1	.	CASEGGHEQFF	TGTGCCAGCGAGGGGGGCCATGAGCAGTTCTTC
TRBV2	.	TRBJ2-1	.	CASTPRVGNEQFF	TGTGCCAGCACCCCGCGAGTGGGGAATGAGCAGTTCTTC
TRBV4-3	.	TRBJ2-1	TRBD2	CASSHLAGGHNEQFF	TGCGCCAGCAGCCACCTAGCGGGGGGCCACAATGAGCAGTTCTTC
TRBV7-8	.	TRBJ1-1	TRBD1	CASSSDRGFPLNTEAFF	TGTGCCAGCAGCTCCGACAGGGGGTTCCCCCTGAACACTGAAGCTTTCTTT
TRBV18	.	TRBJ1-2	.	CASSQAMDGYTF	TGTGCCAGCTCGCAAGCCATGGATGGCTACACCTTC
TRBV7-7	.	TRBJ2-3	.	CASSLTTGTDTQYF	TGTGCCAGCAGCTTAACGACGGGCACAGATACGCAGTATTTT
TRBV7-2	.	TRBJ1-1	TRBD1	CASSLRQGVTEAFF	TGTGCCAGCAGCTTAAGACAGGGAGTCACTGAAGCTTTCTTT
TRBV5-1	.	TRBJ2-7	TRBD1	CASSLGTGGDYEQYF	TGCGCCAGCAGCCTCGGGACAGGGGGCGACTACGAGCAGTACTTC
TRBV2	.	TRBJ2-1	TRBD1	CASRDRGQSYNEQFF	TGTGCCAGCAGGGACAGGGGGCAGAGCTACAATGAGCAGTTCTTC
TRBV11-3	.	TRBJ2-1	.	CASSSSPGGAGPYNEQFF	TGTGCCAGCAGCTCGTCCCCCGGGGGCGCTGGGCCCTACAATGAGCAGTTCTTC
TRBV7-9	.	TRBJ1-3	.	CASSLSSSGNTIYF	TGTGCCAGCAGCCTATCAAGCTCTGGAAACACCATATATTTT
TRBV7-9	.	TRBJ2-1	TRBD2	CASSYGLAGDNEQFF	TGTGCCAGCAGCTATGGACTAGCGGGGGACAATGAGCAGTTCTTC
TRBV10-2	.	TRBJ1-2	.	CASSESSQVHGYTF	TGCGCCAGCAGTGAGTCGAGTCAGGTCCATGGCTACACCTTC
TRBV25-1	.	TRBJ2-7	TRBD2	CASSDGVAGGLYEQYF	TGTGCCAGCAGTGATGGGGTAGCGGGGGGCTTGTACGAGCAGTACTTC
TRBV6-8	.	TRBJ1-5	TRBD1	CASKGTGSNQPQHF	TGTGCCAGCAAAGGGACAGGATCCAATCAGCCCCAGCATTTT
TRBV2	.	TRBJ2-1	.	CASSERYSSYNEQFF	TGTGCCAGCAGTGAGAGATACAGCTCCTACAATGAGCAGTTCTTC
TRBV4-1	.	TRBJ2-3	.	CASSQAWGVSTDTQYF	TGCGCCAGCAGCCAAGCTTGGGGGGTAAGCACAGATACGCAGTATTTT
TRBV10-3	.	TRBJ1-3	.	CAISGATVGGNTIYF	TGTGCCATCAGTGGGGCGACGGTGGGTGGAAACACCATATATTTT
TRBV11-3	.	TRBJ1-3	.	CASSLGGGGGNTIYF	TGTGCCAGCAGCTTAGGTGGGGGCGGTGGAAACACCATATATTTT
TRBV5-6	.	TRBJ1-4	TRBD1	CASSSPGTGASKLFF	TGTGCCAGCAGCTCTCCCGGGACAGGGGCGTCAAAACTGTTTTTT
TRBV9	.	TRBJ1-4	TRBD1	CASSVGTGGGEKLFF	TGTGCCAGCAGCGTGGGGACAGGGGGAGGTGAAAAACTGTTTTTT
TRBV7-8	once	TRBJ2-5	TRBD2	CASSLPGLAGGIEWSQYF	TGTGCCAGCAGCCTTCCGGGACTAGCGGGGGGTATAGAGTGGTCCCAGTACTTC
TRBV5-1	.	TRBJ1-2	.	CASSLGTADGYTF	TGCGCCAGCAGCTTGGGGACAGCGGATGGCTACACCTTC
TRBV21-1	.	TRBJ2-5	.	CASWDGEETQYF	TGTGCCAGCTGGGACGGTGAAGAGACCCAGTACTTC
TRBV29-1	.	TRBJ1-5	TRBD1	CSVAGGDRGPNQPQHF	TGCAGCGTTGCCGGGGGGGACAGGGGCCCAAATCAGCCCCAGCATTTT
TRBV14	.	TRBJ2-7	TRBD2	CASSQVGGGPGKQYF	TGTGCCAGCAGCCAAGTTGGCGGGGGGCCGGGCAAGCAGTACTTC
TRBV19	.	TRBJ2-2	.	CASSSQWGDGPNTGELFF	TGTGCCAGTAGTTCCCAGTGGGGGGACGGCCCCAACACCGGGGAGCTGTTTTTT
TRBV18	.	TRBJ2-1	.	CASSPVPGLYNEQFF	TGTGCCAGCTCACCGGTCCCTGGCCTTTACAATGAGCAGTTCTTC
TRBV19	.	TRBJ2-2	.	CASSWDLRNTGELFF	TGTGCCAGTAGTTGGGACTTAAGGAACACCGGGGAGCTGTTTTTT
TRBV7-9	.	TRBJ2-2	.	CASSAGLTDTGELFF	TGTGCCAGCAGCGCGGGGCTTACGGACACCGGGGAGCTGTTTTTT
TRBV13	.	TRBJ1-2	.	CASSLGGYGYTF	TGTGCCAGCAGTTTAGGAGGCTATGGCTACACCTTC
TRBV2	.	TRBJ1-1	.	CASRNRRNTEAFF	TGTGCCAGCAGAAACAGGCGGAACACTGAAGCTTTCTTT
TRBV10-3	.	TRBJ1-1	.	CATIETLGNTEAFF	TGTGCCACCATAGAGACTCTGGGGAACACTGAAGCTTTCTTT
TRBV6-4	.	TRBJ2-7	.	CASSHLQGWEQYF	TGTGCCAGCAGTCATCTACAGGGATGGGAGCAGTACTTC
TRBV7-2	.	TRBJ1-5	.	CASSLSGGGERPQHF	TGTGCCAGCAGCTTATCCGGGGGTGGGGAAAGGCCCCAGCATTTT
TRBV4-3	.	TRBJ1-6	TRBD1	CASSQDGTGTGALHF	TGCGCCAGCAGCCAAGACGGGACAGGGACGGGAGCCCTCCACTTT
TRBV12-5	.	TRBJ1-2	TRBD1	CASGWDRNYGYTF	TGTGCTAGTGGTTGGGACAGGAACTATGGCTACACCTTC
TRBV29-1	.	TRBJ2-1	TRBD1	CSVGTGVRYNEQFF	TGCAGCGTTGGTACAGGGGTGCGGTACAATGAGCAGTTCTTC
TRBV5-1	.	TRBJ2-7	TRBD1	CASSLIGQGAGYEQYF	TGCGCCAGCAGCTTGATAGGACAGGGGGCCGGGTACGAGCAGTACTTC
TRBV7-6	.	TRBJ1-6	TRBD1	CASSLVPRDRLNSPLHF	TGTGCCAGCAGCTTAGTCCCCCGGGACAGACTTAATTCACCCCTCCACTTT
TRBV18	few	TRBJ2-5	TRBD2	CASSLGTSGGETQYF	TGTGCCAGCTCACTTGGGACTAGCGGGGGCGAGACCCAGTACTTC
TRBV2	.	TRBJ2-4	.	CASSYQRDTRSKNIQYF	TGTGCCAGCAGTTACCAGCGGGACACCCGGTCCAAAAACATTCAGTACTTC
TRBV10-3	few	TRBJ2-1	TRBD2	CAIRPSSGGPNNEQFF	TGTGCCATCAGGCCCTCTAGCGGGGGGCCTAACAATGAGCAGTTCTTC
TRBV7-3	.	TRBJ1-6	.	CASSSPGGPFHF	TGTGCCAGCAGCTCCCCGGGGGGTCCCTTCCACTTT
TRBV7-2	.	TRBJ1-1	.	CASSLDRTLTEAFF	TGTGCCAGCAGCTTAGACAGGACTTTGACTGAAGCTTTCTTT
TRBV27	.	TRBJ2-1	TRBD2	CASKRTGTSSYNEQFF	TGTGCCAGCAAGAGAACCGGGACTAGCTCCTACAATGAGCAGTTCTTC
TRBV7-3	.	TRBJ2-3	.	CASSRQATDTQYF	TGTGCCAGCAGCCGACAGGCTACAGATACGCAGTATTTT